Below are 18 T cell receptor beta chains sequenced from a single sample in a study of blood T cells in healthy people across ages. The use of a sample-barcoded 5' primer and a J-beta primer mix characterized a second PCR of about 7 to 12 cycles. Using its own MiXCR run on the 5' RACE reads, TCRdb lists one record per CDR3 protein. The data show around 1,800,000 distinct CDR3 sequences, with around 40% seen just once and 20% to 25% held by the top ten. Sequenced material: blood. All receptors derive from a human donor in good health.

This chain links TRBV20-1 with TRBJ1-4; D is possibly TRBD1 (5 bases). Germline CDR1 reads DFQATT; CDR2 reads SNEGSKA (reference sequence). V was trimmed by 7 bases and J by 7 bases, leaving 16 bases between them. The CDR3 is made up of 13 amino acids. The CDR3, as DNA: TGCAGTGTCCTGGGCGGGCAGGGTGAAAAACTGTTTTTT. It translates to CSVLGGQGEKLFF.

The CDR3 region is CTICSEQYF. CDR3 sequence (DNA): TGTACCATCTGCAGCGAGCAGTACTTC. The J gene is TRBJ2-5, the V gene TRBV6-5; the D is unclear. The DNA end is a closer match to TRBJ2-7, so the J assignment may be wrong. The CDR3 runs to 9 residues. Germline V gene data show CDR1 as MNHEY and CDR2 as SVGAGI.

The chain has TRBV4-2 and TRBJ1-1; tentative D call: TRBD1 (6 bases). Trimming pared 0 bases from V and 7 bases from J, leaving 12 bases between. The CDR3 loop spans 14 amino acids. Germline V gives CDR1 LGHNA, CDR2 YNFKEQ. The CDR3: CASSQEGRGGEAFF. CDR3 DNA: TGTGCCAGCAGCCAAGAGGGCAGGGGCGGTGAAGCTTTCTTT.

As regards this clonotype: No conserved phenylalanine or tryptophan is present at the end of the CDR3, so a read error is the likely explanation. The chain recombines TRBV9 with TRBJ2-7, with 8 bases identical to TRBD2. The CDR3 contains 15 residues. CDR1 SGDLS and CDR2 YYNGEE come from the germline V gene. The V segment lost 0 bases and the J segment 0 bases; nucleotides outside the gene matches: 2. The CDR3 reads CASSVGSGISYEQYL. Here the CDR3 DNA reads TGTGCCAGCAGCGTAGGTAGCGGGATCTCCTACGAGCAGTACCTC.

This chain uses TRBV5-6 with TRBJ1-5; 9 bases map to TRBD1. This CDR3 region has 16 residues. Germline V gene data show CDR1 as SGHDT and CDR2 as YYEEEE. V was clipped by 4 bases and J by 6 bases; unmatched bases: 11. The CDR3 DNA reads TGTGCCAGCAGCCGCTTGGGGACAGGGCCCGTTCAGCCCCAGCATTTT. Translation gives CASSRLGTGPVQPQHF.

This chain connects TRBV28 to TRBJ2-7, with TRBD1 identical over 7 bases. After removal of 5 bases from V and 9 bases from J, the junction contained 13 bases not matched to a gene. CDR1 and CDR2 from the germline V gene are MDHEN and SYDVKM. The CDR3 spans 14 residues. CDR3: CASSTGALSKGQYF. The CDR3 DNA reads as TGTGCCAGCAGTACAGGGGCCCTGTCGAAGGGGCAGTACTTC. The whole variable domain, filled in from reference TRBV28 and TRBJ2-7, reads DVKVTQSSRYLVKRTGEKVFLECVQDMDHENMFWYRQDPGLGLRLIYFSYDVKMKEKGDIPEGYSVSREKKERFSLILESASTNQTSMYLCASSTGALSKGQYFGPGTRLTVT.

The chain joins TRBV20-1 to TRBJ2-3; D gene uncertain. Germline lookup yields CDR1 DFQATT and CDR2 SNEGSKA (reference sequence). This CDR3 is 12 amino acids long. V lost 0 bases to trimming and J lost 4 bases, with 5 bases between them. CDR3 sequence reads: CSAREPADTQYF. The CDR3 DNA follows: TGCAGTGCTAGAGAGCCAGCAGATACGCAGTATTTT.

V and J are TRBV20-1 and TRBJ2-3; the match to TRBD2 covers 7 bases. J lost 5 bases, V lost 4 bases, and 12 bases had no gene match. This CDR3 has 15 amino acids. CDR1 and CDR2 (germline): DFQATT, SNEGSKA (reference sequence). The CDR3 nucleotides are TGCAGTGCTACACCCATTCGGGGGGTTGGAGATACGCAGTATTTT. Its protein is CSATPIRGVGDTQYF.

The table lists this clonotype with a few counts. J is TRBJ2-7 and V is TRBV12-3 or TRBV12-4; D not resolved. This CDR3 has 15 amino acids. V lost 2 bases and J 5 bases, leaving 16 bases between the germline ends. The CDR3 spells CASSLTRADLHEQYF. CDR3 DNA: TGTGCCAGCAGTTTAACCCGAGCTGATCTACACGAGCAGTACTTC.

The CDR3 nucleotides read TGTGCCAGCAGCGTAGGACGATCTCAAGAGACCCAGTACTTC. This encodes CASSVGRSQETQYF. The rearrangement uses TRBV9 and TRBJ2-5; D not resolved. This CDR3 is built from 14 residues. V lost 0 bases, J lost 2 bases, and 8 bases lay in between. From germline, CDR1 is SGDLS and CDR2 YYNGEE.

The V and J genes are TRBV29-1 and TRBJ1-3; D gene unclear. Germline V gene sequence: CDR1 SQVTM, CDR2 ANQGSEA. The V and J ends lost 1 base and 6 bases respectively, with 7 bases between them. This CDR3 comprises 12 residues. The CDR3 is CSVEGVENTIYF. The CDR3 DNA reads TGCAGCGTTGAAGGGGTTGAAAACACCATATATTTT.

The genes are TRBV7-8 and TRBJ1-1; possible D gene TRBD1, 5 bases. The V gene's germline CDR1 is SGHVS and CDR2 FQNEAQ. Trimming removed 1 base from V and 10 bases from J, with 22 bases in between. CDR3 length: 16 amino acids. The chain's CDR3 is CASSLGVRTTPLGAFF. The CDR3 nucleotides read TGTGCCAGCAGCTTAGGAGTCAGGACAACTCCCCTTGGAGCTTTCTTT.

This chain uses TRBV5-1 with TRBJ1-4; D perhaps matches TRBD1 (5 bases). V lost 0 bases, J lost 8 bases, and 14 bases lay in between. Germline lookup yields CDR1 SGHRS and CDR2 YFSETQ. This CDR3 is built from 15 residues. CDR3 sequence (DNA): TGCGCCAGCAGCTTGGTCGGGACCAGGGACGAAAAACTGTTTTTT. This gives the protein CASSLVGTRDEKLFF.

This clonotype was seen a handful of times. The chain has TRBV20-1 and TRBJ2-1; 7 nucleotides agree with TRBD1. This CDR3 spans 15 amino acids. CDR1 and CDR2 from the germline V gene are DFQATT and SNEGSKA (reference sequence). Losses at the gene ends were 0 bases for V and 4 bases for J; bases not matched to a gene: 6. In DNA, the CDR3 is TGCAGTGCTAGAGATACACAGGGGAGATACAATGAGCAGTTCTTC. Translated, it gives CSARDTQGRYNEQFF.

This clonotype was counted ten times or more. The junction does not match germline at one end; this may be a read error. In DNA form, the CDR3 reads TGTGCCAGCAGCTTAGCGGGTTATGAGCAGTTCTTC. This translates into CASSLAGYEQFF. The chain recombines TRBV5-1 with TRBJ2-1, with 7 bases fitting TRBD2. This CDR3 region has 12 residues. Looked up from germline, CDR1 is SGHRS and CDR2 is YFSETQ.

The table lists this clonotype with a few counts. V gene TRBV6-6 combines with J gene TRBJ1-1; maybe TRBD1 (5 bases). Trimming took off 2 bases at V and 1 base at J, with 14 bases between the two ends. CDR1 and CDR2 from the germline V gene are MNHNY and SVGAGI (reference sequence). The CDR3 consists of 16 residues. CDR3 sequence reads: CASSYDFQGANTEAFF. The CDR3, as DNA: TGTGCCAGCAGTTACGATTTTCAGGGAGCGAACACTGAAGCTTTCTTT.

This clonotype showed up just a few times. J is TRBJ1-2 and V is TRBV5-1; 11 bases line up with TRBD1. This CDR3 has 16 residues. J was trimmed by 4 bases and V by 0 bases; bases with no gene match: 5. Germline-derived CDR1 and CDR2 are SGHRS and YFSETQ. CDR3 in amino acids: CASSLAGGQGAYGYTF. The DNA of the CDR3 is TGCGCCAGCAGCTTGGCCGGCGGACAGGGGGCCTATGGCTACACCTTC.

The chain joins TRBV18 to TRBJ1-5; D unclear. The CDR3 covers 14 residues. Germline V gives CDR1 KGHSH, CDR2 LQKENI. V gave up 4 bases and J gave up 0 bases, with 7 bases separating them. CDR3 coding DNA: TGTGCCAGCTCACTTTATTATAGCAATCAGCCCCAGCATTTT. It codes for CASSLYYSNQPQHF.